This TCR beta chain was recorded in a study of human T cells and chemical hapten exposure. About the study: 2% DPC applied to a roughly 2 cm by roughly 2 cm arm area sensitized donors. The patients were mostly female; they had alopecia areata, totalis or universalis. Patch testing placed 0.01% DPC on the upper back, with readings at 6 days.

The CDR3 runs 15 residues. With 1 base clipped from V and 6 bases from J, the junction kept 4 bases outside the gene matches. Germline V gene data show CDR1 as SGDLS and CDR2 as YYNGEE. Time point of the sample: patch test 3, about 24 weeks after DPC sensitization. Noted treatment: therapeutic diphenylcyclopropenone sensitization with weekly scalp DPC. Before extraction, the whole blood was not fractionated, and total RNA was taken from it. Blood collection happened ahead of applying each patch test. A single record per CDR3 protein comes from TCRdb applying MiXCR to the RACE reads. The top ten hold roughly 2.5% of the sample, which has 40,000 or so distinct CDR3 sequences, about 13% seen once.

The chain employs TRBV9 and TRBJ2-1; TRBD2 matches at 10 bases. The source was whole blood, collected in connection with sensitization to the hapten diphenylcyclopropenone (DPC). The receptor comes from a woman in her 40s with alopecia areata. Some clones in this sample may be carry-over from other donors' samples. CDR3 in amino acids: CASSVISGRANEQFF. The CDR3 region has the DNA TGTGCCAGCAGCGTAATAAGCGGGAGGGCCAATGAGCAGTTCTTC.